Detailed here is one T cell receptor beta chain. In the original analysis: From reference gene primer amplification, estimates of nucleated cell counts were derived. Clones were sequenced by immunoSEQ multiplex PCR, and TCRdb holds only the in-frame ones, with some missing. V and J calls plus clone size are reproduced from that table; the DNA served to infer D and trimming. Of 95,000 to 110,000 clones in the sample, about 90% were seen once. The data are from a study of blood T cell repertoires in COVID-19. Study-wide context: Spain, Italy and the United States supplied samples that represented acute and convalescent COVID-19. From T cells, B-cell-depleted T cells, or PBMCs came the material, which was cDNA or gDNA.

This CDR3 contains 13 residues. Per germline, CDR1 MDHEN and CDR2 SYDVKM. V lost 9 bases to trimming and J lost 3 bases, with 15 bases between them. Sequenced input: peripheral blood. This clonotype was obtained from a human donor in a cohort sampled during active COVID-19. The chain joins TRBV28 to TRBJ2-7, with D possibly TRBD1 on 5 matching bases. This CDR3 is CASKSGSLYEQYF. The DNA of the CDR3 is TGTGCCAGTAAATCAGGGTCACTCTACGAGCAGTACTTC.